What follows describes a single T cell receptor (beta chain). This record comes from a study of control samples from healthy donors and cancer patients. The method was immunoSEQ multiplex PCR; TCRdb's version includes in-frame clones alone and lacks a portion of them. The sample consists of 100,000 to 150,000 clones, around 92% of them appearing once. Germline CDR1 LGHNA, CDR2 YNFKEQ. With V trimmed by 1 base and J by 4 bases, 3 bases remained unmatched. CDR3 length: 15 residues. The source of this sequence is a man aged 50 to 59 with head and neck cancer. Sequencing was done on a sample of PBMCs. This chain connects TRBV4-2 to TRBJ2-2; 7 bases are a match to TRBD1. The DNA for the CDR3 is TGTGCCAGCAGCCAAGGACAGGGACCCACCGGGGAGCTGTTTTTT. Residues: CASSQGQGPTGELFF.